This is a list of T cell receptor beta chains from one sample in a study of vaccination and CD4 T cells after COVID-19. Their antigen targets remain unknown. TCRdb called the PCR reads again in MiXCR, with one record for every CDR3 protein. Seen here are about 2,800 distinct CDR3 sequences, about 20% observed once, and the top ten hold over 35%. The sequenced material came from CD4+ T cells from blood, cultured in vitro. The receptors come from a human donor who had recovered from COVID-19. The CDR3 runs from the conserved cysteine through the conserved F or W. A D gene is named only where the DNA matches it firmly. Not all rows give a size; the values are once, few, many and, for expanded clones, a class.

abundance	j_gene	d_gene	v_gene	CDR3nt	CDR3aa
few	TRBJ1-6	-	TRBV12-3/TRBV12-4	TGTGCCAGCAGTCTCGGGACACCTTACCCCAATTCACCCCTCCACTTT	CASSLGTPYPNSPLHF
few	TRBJ2-3	TRBD2	TRBV6-1	TGTGCCAGCAGCGGACTAGCGGGCAACACAGATACGCAGTATTTT	CASSGLAGNTDTQYF
few	TRBJ1-1	TRBD1	TRBV6-1	TGTGCCAGCAGGAGACAGGGTATTGAAGCTTTCTTT	CASRRQGIEAFF
-	TRBJ1-1	TRBD1	TRBV4-2	TGTGCCAGCAGCCCGGATGGCAGGGGGCGCAGGACTGAAGCTTTCTTT	CASSPDGRGRRTEAFF
hyperexpanded	TRBJ2-5	-	TRBV12-3/TRBV12-4	TGTGCCAGCAGTTGGGGGGCTGCGGAGACCCAGTACTTC	CASSWGAAETQYF
few	TRBJ1-1	-	TRBV27	TGTGCCAGCAGTACCCGCACGGCGAACACTGAAGCTTTCTTT	CASSTRTANTEAFF
medium-sized	TRBJ2-3	TRBD2	TRBV20-1	TGCAGTGCTCTCCCCGCGGGGGGGATCACAGATACGCAGTATTTT	CSALPAGGITDTQYF
-	TRBJ1-4	TRBD1	TRBV12-3/TRBV12-4	TGTGCCAGCAGTGCCCGACAGGGAACAACTAATGAAAAACTGTTTTTT	CASSARQGTTNEKLFF
-	TRBJ2-7	TRBD2	TRBV25-1	TGTGCCAGCAGTGAGGGGGGGGTCGAGCAGTACTTC	CASSEGGVEQYF
-	TRBJ1-6	-	TRBV7-3	TGTGCCAGCAGCCGGGACGGCGGGAATTCACCCCTCCACTTT	CASSRDGGNSPLHF
-	TRBJ2-3	-	TRBV12-5	TGTGCTAGTGGTTCAGTTGCCAGCACAGATACGCAGTATTTT	CASGSVASTDTQYF
-	TRBJ1-2	-	TRBV20-1	TGCAGTGCTAGAGTTCGCAGGGACGGCTATGGCTACACCTTC	CSARVRRDGYGYTF
large	TRBJ2-7	-	TRBV2	TGTGCCAGCAGTGACCAACTTAGCTCCTACGAGCAGTACTTC	CASSDQLSSYEQYF
-	TRBJ2-3	-	TRBV2	TGTGCCAGCAGCGAATTTTCAGATACGCAGTATTTT	CASSEFSDTQYF
medium-sized	TRBJ2-2	-	TRBV2	TGTGCCACCTGTAGTGGACAGCAGTGTAGGGAGCTGTTTTTT	CATCSGQQCRELFF
medium-sized	TRBJ1-5	-	TRBV6-1	TGTGCCAGCAGTGAATTGGGGGGTAATCAGCCCCAGCATTTT	CASSELGGNQPQHF
-	TRBJ1-1	-	TRBV4-1	TGCGCCAGCAGCCAAGATACAGGGACTGAAGCTTTCTTT	CASSQDTGTEAFF
-	TRBJ2-1	TRBD2	TRBV5-1	TGCGCCAGCAGCTTGGTCGCGGGGGTGGGCAATGAGCAGTTCTTC	CASSLVAGVGNEQFF
few	TRBJ2-7	-	TRBV6-1	TGTGCCAGCAGACAGACAGGCTCCTACGAGCAGTACTTC	CASRQTGSYEQYF
-	TRBJ1-2	-	TRBV7-9	TGTGCCAGCAGCTTGGCTTTAAAGACAGAGTCTAACTATGGCTACACCTTC	CASSLALKTESNYGYTF
-	TRBJ2-1	TRBD2	TRBV7-9	TGTGCCAGCATCTTGACTAGCGGGGGAGAGCAGTTCTTC	CASILTSGGEQFF
-	TRBJ1-1	-	TRBV6-1	TGTGCCAGCAGTGAAAGTCGGGGGGTGTACACTGAAGCTTTCTTT	CASSESRGVYTEAFF
-	TRBJ1-2	TRBD1	TRBV9	TGTGCCAGCAGCGTAGCCCCGGGACAGGGGGCGGGTGGCTACACCTTC	CASSVAPGQGAGGYTF
few	TRBJ1-2	-	TRBV6-5	TGTGCCAGCAGTTATAACGGGGCGGCCTATGGCTACACCTTC	CASSYNGAAYGYTF
-	TRBJ1-2	TRBD1	TRBV5-8	TGTGCCAGCAGCTTGAGAGGGACAGCTAGTTATGGCTACACCTTC	CASSLRGTASYGYTF
-	TRBJ1-2	-	TRBV20-1	TGCAGTGCTAGAGTACTAGTACAGGCCTATGGCTACACCTTC	CSARVLVQAYGYTF
-	TRBJ2-5	-	TRBV30	TGTGCCTGGACAGATCAAGAGACCCAGTACTTC	CAWTDQETQYF